These T cell receptor beta chains were read from a single sample in a study of T cell responses to AZD1222 COVID-19 vaccine. The assay was immunoSEQ multiplex PCR, and TCRdb's table has in-frame clones only and misses some. Of some 150,000 clones listed, approximately 90% are singletons. The source material was peripheral blood, sampled on day 0 of AZD1222 vaccination. These receptors all come from an adult in good health. Both conserved end residues are part of each CDR3. The order of the fields is V gene, clone size, J gene, D gene, CDR3 protein, CDR3 DNA. A D gene is named only where the DNA matches it firmly. A clone size is listed for some rows: how often the clone was seen (once, few, many), or a class if it is expanded.

>TRBV7-9|NA|TRBJ1-4|TRBD1
CASSLGQGFEKLFF
TGTGCCAGCAGCTTGGGACAGGGGTTTGAAAAACTGTTTTTT
>TRBV13|NA|TRBJ2-5|NA
CASSTRTKGGGETQYF
TGTGCCAGCAGCACACGGACGAAGGGGGGAGGAGAGACCCAGTACTTC
>TRBV5-3|NA|TRBJ2-1|NA
CARSFIRAGTNEQFF
TGTGCCAGAAGCTTTATCAGGGCAGGGACCAATGAGCAGTTCTTC
>TRBV28|NA|TRBJ2-3|NA
CASTFSGTNTDTQYF
TGTGCCAGCACCTTCTCCGGGACCAACACAGATACGCAGTATTTT
>TRBV24-1|NA|TRBJ2-5|NA
CATATSNPETQYF
TGTGCCACCGCTACCTCGAACCCGGAGACCCAGTACTTC
>TRBV5-4|NA|TRBJ1-6|TRBD1
CASSVGGGQVLSPLHF
TGTGCCAGCAGCGTGGGAGGGGGACAGGTACTTTCACCCCTCCACTTT
>TRBV7-8|NA|TRBJ2-3|TRBD1
CASSQGGTGGIDTQYF
TGTGCCAGCAGCCAGGGGGGGACAGGGGGTATAGATACGCAGTATTTT
>TRBV7-2|NA|TRBJ2-1|NA
CASSPHGGFNEQFF
TGTGCCAGCAGCCCCCATGGTGGGTTCAATGAGCAGTTCTTC
>TRBV27|NA|TRBJ2-1|TRBD2
CASSFQLAGVSYNEQFF
TGTGCCAGCAGCTTCCAATTAGCGGGAGTCTCCTACAATGAGCAGTTCTTC
>TRBV9|NA|TRBJ2-2|NA
CASSVIETGELFF
TGTGCCAGCAGCGTAATAGAGACCGGAGAGCTGTTTTTT
>TRBV29-1|NA|TRBJ2-3|TRBD2
CSVEEWTSGADTQYF
TGCAGCGTTGAAGAATGGACTAGCGGGGCAGATACGCAGTATTTT
>TRBV4-2|NA|TRBJ2-5|NA
CASSQSRGQETQYF
TGTGCCAGCAGCCAAAGTAGGGGACAAGAGACCCAGTACTTC
>TRBV19|NA|TRBJ2-6|TRBD1
CASSILRGISGANVLTF
TGTGCCAGTAGTATTCTCAGGGGGATCTCTGGGGCCAACGTCCTGACTTTC
>TRBV9|NA|TRBJ2-2|NA
CASSVLQGPGTGELFF
TGTGCCAGCAGCGTTTTACAGGGTCCGGGCACCGGGGAGCTGTTTTTT
>TRBV27|NA|TRBJ2-3|NA
CASGPRDLFTDTQYF
TGTGCCAGCGGTCCACGGGATCTTTTCACAGATACGCAGTATTTT
>TRBV5-6|few|TRBJ1-1|NA
CASSFGQSNTEAFF
TGTGCCAGCAGCTTTGGCCAGTCGAACACTGAAGCTTTCTTT
>TRBV7-3|once|TRBJ1-2|NA
CASSLGGSSNYGYTF
TGTGCCAGCAGCTTAGGGGGCTCCTCTAACTATGGCTACACCTTC
>TRBV7-2|NA|TRBJ1-2|NA
CASSSGPRIGGYTF
TGTGCCAGCAGCTCCGGACCCCGAATAGGTGGCTACACCTTC
>TRBV7-2|NA|TRBJ2-7|TRBD2
CASSPTSGAYEQYF
TGTGCCAGCAGCCCCACTAGCGGGGCCTACGAGCAGTACTTC
>TRBV7-9|few|TRBJ2-5|TRBD1
CASSYRTGWETQYF
TGTGCCAGCAGCTATAGGACAGGCTGGGAGACCCAGTACTTC
>TRBV28|NA|TRBJ2-7|TRBD2
CASNSGASGSYEQYF
TGTGCCAGCAACTCTGGGGCTAGCGGATCCTACGAGCAGTACTTC
>TRBV20-1|NA|TRBJ2-1|TRBD2
CSAAGVREQFF
TGCAGTGCCGCGGGAGTCCGGGAGCAGTTCTTC
>TRBV10-3|NA|TRBJ1-5|NA
CAISDINQPQHF
TGTGCCATCAGTGACATCAATCAGCCCCAGCATTTT
>TRBV19|NA|TRBJ2-7|NA
CASKDHSSYEQYF
TGTGCCAGTAAGGATCACAGCTCCTACGAGCAGTACTTC
>TRBV7-7|NA|TRBJ2-7|TRBD2
CASSSLAGRPYEQYF
TGTGCTAGCAGCTCTTTAGCGGGAAGGCCCTACGAGCAGTACTTC
>TRBV27|NA|TRBJ2-1|TRBD2
CASIRGGSLSYNEQFF
TGTGCCAGCATTAGGGGCGGGAGCCTCTCCTACAATGAGCAGTTCTTC
>TRBV5-1|once|TRBJ1-4|TRBD1
CASSSTGVNEKLFF
TGCGCCAGCAGCTCGACAGGGGTTAATGAAAAACTGTTTTTT
>TRBV28|few|TRBJ1-6|NA
CASSSLPSSYNSPLHF
TGTGCCAGCAGTTCCCTCCCGAGCTCCTATAATTCACCCCTCCACTTT
>TRBV28|NA|TRBJ2-7|TRBD1
CASRTGTYEQYF
TGTGCCAGTCGGACAGGGACCTACGAGCAGTACTTC
>TRBV7-2|NA|TRBJ2-1|NA
CASSLMQGLYEQFF
TGTGCCAGCAGCTTAATGCAGGGTTTGTATGAGCAGTTCTTC
>TRBV12-3/TRBV12-4|few|TRBJ1-2|NA
CASSRPRDYGYTF
TGTGCCAGCAGCCGACCTCGGGACTATGGCTACACCTTC
>TRBV19|NA|TRBJ2-7|TRBD1
CASSNGQAYEQYF
TGTGCCAGTAGTAACGGACAGGCCTACGAGCAGTACTTC
>TRBV9|NA|TRBJ2-7|NA
CASSYSYEQYF
TGTGCCAGCAGCTACTCCTACGAGCAGTACTTC
>TRBV24-1|NA|TRBJ1-3|NA
CATRKIVSSGNTIYF
TGTGCCACCCGGAAGATTGTCAGCTCTGGAAACACCATATATTTT
>TRBV19|NA|TRBJ1-2|NA
CASRLQGKHGYTF
TGTGCCAGTAGGTTACAGGGAAAACATGGCTACACCTTC
>TRBV13|NA|TRBJ2-1|TRBD1
CASSPRSSDRGVFF
TGTGCCAGCAGCCCCCGATCCAGCGACAGGGGAGTGTTCTTC
>TRBV6-2/TRBV6-3|NA|TRBJ2-1|NA
CASSSGSSNVEQFF
TGTGCCAGCAGTTCGGGGTCAAGCAATGTGGAGCAGTTCTTC
>TRBV27|NA|TRBJ2-4|NA
CASSPTPAINIQYF
TGTGCCAGCAGTCCTACACCTGCGATTAACATTCAGTACTTC
>TRBV19|NA|TRBJ1-2|TRBD1
CASSILQGKDGYTF
TGTGCCAGTAGTATCTTACAGGGGAAGGATGGCTACACCTTC
>TRBV5-1|NA|TRBJ2-2|NA
CASSLRNTGELFF
TGCGCCAGCAGCTTGAGGAACACCGGGGAGCTGTTTTTT
>TRBV7-3|NA|TRBJ2-5|TRBD1
CASSTRQGQTQYF
TGTGCCAGCAGCACACGACAGGGTCAGACCCAGTACTTC
>TRBV7-8|few|TRBJ1-2|NA
CASSKEPLSPYGYTF
TGTGCCAGCAGCAAGGAGCCCCTTTCCCCCTATGGCTACACCTTC
>TRBV7-6|NA|TRBJ2-3|TRBD1
CASSPGQGITDTQYF
TGTGCCAGCAGCCCGGGACAGGGGATCACAGATACGCAGTATTTT
>TRBV9|NA|TRBJ2-3|TRBD2
CASSLLGYGGADTQYF
TGTGCCAGCAGCCTCCTAGGGTATGGGGGGGCAGATACGCAGTATTTT
>TRBV28|NA|TRBJ1-6|NA
CASIKGALPGSPLHF
TGTGCCAGCATCAAAGGGGCCCTACCGGGTTCACCCCTCCACTTT
>TRBV28|NA|TRBJ1-1|NA
CASSLWNGQSEAFF
TGTGCCAGCAGTTTATGGAACGGACAGAGTGAAGCTTTCTTT
>TRBV24-1|NA|TRBJ2-1|TRBD2
CATGSSGISSYNEQFF
TGTGCCACCGGATCTAGCGGGATCAGCTCCTACAATGAGCAGTTCTTC
>TRBV18|NA|TRBJ2-5|NA
CASSPPGQRETQYF
TGTGCCAGCTCACCCCCCGGACAACGAGAGACCCAGTACTTC
>TRBV7-2|NA|TRBJ2-7|NA
CASSLYRHGSYEQYF
TGTGCCAGCAGCTTATACAGGCACGGGTCCTACGAGCAGTACTTC
>TRBV7-2|NA|TRBJ2-7|TRBD2
CASSYDTSGIYEQYF
TGTGCCAGCAGCTACGACACTAGCGGGATCTACGAGCAGTACTTC
>TRBV30|NA|TRBJ2-7|NA
CAWSALQGGGSYEQYF
TGTGCCTGGAGCGCCCTTCAGGGAGGGGGCTCCTACGAGCAGTACTTC
>TRBV6-5|NA|TRBJ1-2|NA
CASRWNYGYTF
TGTGCCAGCCGATGGAACTATGGCTACACCTTC
>TRBV4-1|NA|TRBJ1-2|NA
CASSPYRAGNYGYTF
TGCGCCAGCAGCCCTTACAGGGCAGGGAACTATGGCTACACCTTC
>TRBV20-1|NA|TRBJ1-1|NA
CSASRGTEAFF
TGCAGTGCTAGTAGGGGGACTGAAGCTTTCTTT
>TRBV2|NA|TRBJ2-1|NA
CASIRGGGGVFDEQFF
TGTGCCAGCATCCGAGGGGGTGGGGGAGTCTTCGATGAGCAGTTCTTC
>TRBV7-2|NA|TRBJ2-1|TRBD2
CASSRGGAVAYNEQFF
TGTGCCAGCAGCCGGGGGGGGGCCGTGGCCTACAATGAGCAGTTCTTC
>TRBV12-5|NA|TRBJ2-5|NA
CASYPRPKETQYF
TGTGCTAGTTACCCCCGTCCAAAAGAGACCCAGTACTTC